This T cell receptor (beta chain) was recovered during a study of blood T cell repertoires in COVID-19. For this clone: An end of the junction differs from the germline gene, which may be a read error.

Measured with immunoSEQ multiplex PCR; TCRdb has only the in-frame clones, and not every one. Among 650,000 to 800,000 clones listed, more than 80% were seen once. From germline, CDR1 is MNHEY and CDR2 SVGAGI. This CDR3 region has 14 residues. The J gene is TRBJ2-7, the V gene TRBV6-5; 9 bases match TRBD1. The clonotype originates from a woman aged 18-35 years with acute or convalescent COVID-19. Material: peripheral blood. The CDR3: CASRNTGGSHEQYF. CDR3 DNA sequence: TGTGCCAGCAGGAACACAGGGGGCTCCCACGAGCAGTACTTC.